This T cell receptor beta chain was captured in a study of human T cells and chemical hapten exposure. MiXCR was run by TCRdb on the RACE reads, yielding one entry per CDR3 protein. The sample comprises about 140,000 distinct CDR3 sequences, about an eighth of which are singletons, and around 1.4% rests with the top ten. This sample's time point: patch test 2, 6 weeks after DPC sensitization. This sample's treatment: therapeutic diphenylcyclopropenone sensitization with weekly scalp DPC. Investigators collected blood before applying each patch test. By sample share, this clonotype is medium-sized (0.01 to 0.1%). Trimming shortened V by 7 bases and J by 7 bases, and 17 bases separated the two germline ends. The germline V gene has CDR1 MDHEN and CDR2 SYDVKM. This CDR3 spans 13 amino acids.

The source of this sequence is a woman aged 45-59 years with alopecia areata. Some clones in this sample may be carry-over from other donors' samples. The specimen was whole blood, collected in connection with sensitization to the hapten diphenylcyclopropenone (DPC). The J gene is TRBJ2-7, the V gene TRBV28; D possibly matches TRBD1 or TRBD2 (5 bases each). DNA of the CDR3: TGTGCCAGCACCCCGGCAGGGACCTTAGAGCAGTACTTC. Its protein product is CASTPAGTLEQYF.